The entry below describes one TCR beta chain. Method: immunoSEQ multiplex PCR; TCRdb's copy keeps in-frame clones and lacks some. The data show 140,000 to 150,000 clones, under 95% seen once. The sample comes from a study of control samples from healthy donors and cancer patients. V shed 9 bases, J shed 2 bases, and the junction held 1 base outside the gene matches. Germline V gene lookup returns CDR1 SGHNT and CDR2 YYREEE (reference sequence). The CDR3 loop spans 13 amino acids. Source material: blood. The receptor was isolated from a man younger than 35 in good health. This chain uses TRBV5-4 with TRBJ2-7; 14 nucleotides line up with TRBD2. The CDR3 DNA sequence: TGTGCCATGACTAGCGGGAGGGCCTACGAGCAGTACTTC. Amino acid sequence: CAMTSGRAYEQYF.